The present TCR beta chain was sequenced within a study of CD8+ T cells in alopecia areata. As for the study in general: Treated patients were given 5 to 10 mg oral tofacitinib twice daily.

With respect to this clone: The antigen is undetermined.

CDR1 and CDR2 (germline): SGHDN, FVKESK. The trim removed 1 base at V and 3 bases at J, leaving 11 bases unmatched. The CDR3 extends over 17 amino acids. Treatment noted: oral pan-JAK inhibitor, 5-10 mg twice daily. Collection of lesional scalp punch biopsies and peripheral blood was performed in alopecia areata patients. General study points: Because one nonresponder was included, the link of baseline CD8+ expansion to response is considered uncertain. Affected scalp, especially in alopecia totalis/universalis, had a higher clonality than normal scalp did.

cDNA reverse transcribed from extracted RNA served as the sequencing template. Profiled with immunoSEQ multiplex PCR; TCRdb holds only in-frame clones, not every one. This table has roughly 110,000 clones, approximately 51% appearing once. The clonotype originates from a human donor with alopecia areata. This specimen consisted of CD4+ T cells sorted from blood, obtained at week 24, from a patient treated with tofacitinib. The chain couples TRBV14 to TRBJ2-7, with 8 bases lining up with TRBD1. The CDR3 bases are TGTGCCAGCAGCCAAGTCAGGAGTACAGGGGGTTACTACGAGCAGTACTTC. Encoded protein: CASSQVRSTGGYYEQYF.